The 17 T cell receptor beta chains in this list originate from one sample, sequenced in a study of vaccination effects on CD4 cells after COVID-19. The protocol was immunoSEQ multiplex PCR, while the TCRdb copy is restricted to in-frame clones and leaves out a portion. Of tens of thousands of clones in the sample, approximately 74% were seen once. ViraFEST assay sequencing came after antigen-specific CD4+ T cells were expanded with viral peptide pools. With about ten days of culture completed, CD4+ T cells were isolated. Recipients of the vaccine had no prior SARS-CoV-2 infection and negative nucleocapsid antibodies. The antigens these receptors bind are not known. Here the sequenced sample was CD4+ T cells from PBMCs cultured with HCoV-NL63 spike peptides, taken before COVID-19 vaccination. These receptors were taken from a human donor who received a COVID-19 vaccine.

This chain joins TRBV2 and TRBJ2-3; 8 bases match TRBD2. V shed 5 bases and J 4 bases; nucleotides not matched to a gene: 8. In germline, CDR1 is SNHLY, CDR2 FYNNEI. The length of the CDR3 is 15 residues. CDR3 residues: CASSLAGQGPDTQYF. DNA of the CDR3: TGTGCCAGCAGTTTAGCGGGGCAAGGCCCAGATACGCAGTATTTT.

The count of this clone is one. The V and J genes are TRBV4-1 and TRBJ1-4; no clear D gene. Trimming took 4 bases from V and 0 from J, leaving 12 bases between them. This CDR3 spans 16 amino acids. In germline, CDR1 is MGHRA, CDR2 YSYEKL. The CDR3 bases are TGCGCCAGCAGCCCATCAGCGGGAGCAACTAATGAAAAACTGTTTTTT. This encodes CASSPSAGATNEKLFF.

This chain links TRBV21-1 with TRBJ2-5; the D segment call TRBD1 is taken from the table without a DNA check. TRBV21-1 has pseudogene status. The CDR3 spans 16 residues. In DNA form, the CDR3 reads TGTGCCAGCAGCAGACCCCATCGACAGGGTCGGGAGACCCAGTACTTC. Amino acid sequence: CASSRPHRQGRETQYF.

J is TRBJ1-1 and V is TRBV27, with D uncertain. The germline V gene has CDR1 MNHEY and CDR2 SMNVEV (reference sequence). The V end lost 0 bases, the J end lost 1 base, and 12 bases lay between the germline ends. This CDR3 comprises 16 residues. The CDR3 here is CASSLSPGMGNTEAFF. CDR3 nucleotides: TGTGCCAGCAGTTTATCCCCCGGGATGGGGAACACTGAAGCTTTCTTT.

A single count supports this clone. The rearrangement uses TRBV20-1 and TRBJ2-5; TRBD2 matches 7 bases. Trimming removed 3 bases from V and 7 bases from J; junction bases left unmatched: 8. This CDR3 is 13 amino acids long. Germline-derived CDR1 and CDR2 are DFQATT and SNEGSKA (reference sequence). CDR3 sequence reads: CSASGTWGGTQYF. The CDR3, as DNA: TGCAGTGCTAGTGGAACCTGGGGGGGGACCCAGTACTTC.

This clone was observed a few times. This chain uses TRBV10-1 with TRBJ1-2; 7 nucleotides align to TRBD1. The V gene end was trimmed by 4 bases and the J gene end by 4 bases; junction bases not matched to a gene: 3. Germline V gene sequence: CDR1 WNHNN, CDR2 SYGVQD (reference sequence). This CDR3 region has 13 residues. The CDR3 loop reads CASSGDSGYGYTF. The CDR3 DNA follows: TGCGCCAGCAGTGGGGACAGCGGCTATGGCTACACCTTC.

The CDR3 DNA follows: TGTGCCAGCAGTTACTTGGTGGGGGGCGGCACTGAAGCTTTCTTT. Translating gives CASSYLVGGGTEAFF. V usage is TRBV6-6 and J usage is TRBJ1-1, with D perhaps TRBD1 (6 bases). The germline V gene encodes CDR1 MNHNY and CDR2 SVGAGI (reference sequence). The CDR3 length is 15 residues. V lost 1 base, J lost 4 bases, and 13 bases lay in between.

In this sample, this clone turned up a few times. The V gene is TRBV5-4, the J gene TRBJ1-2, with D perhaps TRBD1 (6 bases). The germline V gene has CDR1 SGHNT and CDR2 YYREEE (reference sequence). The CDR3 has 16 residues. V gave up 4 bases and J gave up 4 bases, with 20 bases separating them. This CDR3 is CASSHPTGPGGYGYTF. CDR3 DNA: TGTGCCAGCAGCCACCCCACAGGGCCCGGGGGCTATGGCTACACCTTC.

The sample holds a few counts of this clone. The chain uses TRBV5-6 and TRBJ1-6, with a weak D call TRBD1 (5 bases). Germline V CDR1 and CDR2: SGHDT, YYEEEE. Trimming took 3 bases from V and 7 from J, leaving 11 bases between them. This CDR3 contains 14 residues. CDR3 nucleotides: TGTGCCAGCAGCTGGGGGGATCGGAATTCACCCCTCCACTTT. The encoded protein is CASSWGDRNSPLHF.

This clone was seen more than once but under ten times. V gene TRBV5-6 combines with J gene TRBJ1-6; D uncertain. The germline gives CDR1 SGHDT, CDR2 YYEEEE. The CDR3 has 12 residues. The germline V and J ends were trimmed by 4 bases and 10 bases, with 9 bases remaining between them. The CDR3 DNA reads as TGTGCCAGCAGCAGGGATTCCTCACCCCTCCACTTT. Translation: CASSRDSSPLHF.

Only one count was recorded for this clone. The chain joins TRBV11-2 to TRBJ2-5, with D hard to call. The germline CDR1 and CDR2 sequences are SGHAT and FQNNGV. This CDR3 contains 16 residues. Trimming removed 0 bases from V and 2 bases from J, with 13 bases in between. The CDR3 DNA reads TGTGCCAGCAGCTTAGATTTGGACGCAGCACAAGAGACCCAGTACTTC. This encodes CASSLDLDAAQETQYF.

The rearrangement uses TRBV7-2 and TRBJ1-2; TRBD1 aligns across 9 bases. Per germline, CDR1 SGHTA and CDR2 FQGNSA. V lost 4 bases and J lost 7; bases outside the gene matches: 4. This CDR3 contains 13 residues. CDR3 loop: CASSSGQGFGYTF. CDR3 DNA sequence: TGTGCCAGCAGCTCGGGACAGGGTTTTGGCTACACCTTC.

The CDR3 DNA follows: TGTGCCAGCGGGGACAGGTCTATATATGGCTACACCTTC. Amino acids: CASGDRSIYGYTF. V gene TRBV7-9 combines with J gene TRBJ1-2, with 8 bases aligning to TRBD1. CDR1 is SEHNR, CDR2 FQNEAQ, per germline (reference sequence). V was clipped by 8 bases and J by 5 bases; unmatched bases: 7. The CDR3 sequence is 13 residues long.

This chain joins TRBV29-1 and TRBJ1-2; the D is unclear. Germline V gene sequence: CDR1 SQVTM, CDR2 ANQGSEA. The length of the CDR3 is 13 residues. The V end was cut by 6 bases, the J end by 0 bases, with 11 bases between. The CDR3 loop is CSVERDTNYGYTF. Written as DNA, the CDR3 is TGCAGCGTGGAAAGAGATACTAACTATGGCTACACCTTC. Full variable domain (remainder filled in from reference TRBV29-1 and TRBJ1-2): SAVISQKPSRDICQRGTSLTIQCQVDSQVTMMFWYRQQPGQSLTLIATANQGSEATYESGFVIDKFPISRPNLTFSTLTVSNMSPEDSSIYLCSVERDTNYGYTFGSGTRLTVV.

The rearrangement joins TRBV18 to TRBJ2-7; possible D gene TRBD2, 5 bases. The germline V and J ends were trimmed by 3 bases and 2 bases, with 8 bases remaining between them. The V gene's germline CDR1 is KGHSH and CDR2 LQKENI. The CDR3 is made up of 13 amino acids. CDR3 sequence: CASSPGVPYEQYF. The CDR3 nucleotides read TGTGCCAGCTCACCCGGGGTCCCCTACGAGCAGTACTTC.

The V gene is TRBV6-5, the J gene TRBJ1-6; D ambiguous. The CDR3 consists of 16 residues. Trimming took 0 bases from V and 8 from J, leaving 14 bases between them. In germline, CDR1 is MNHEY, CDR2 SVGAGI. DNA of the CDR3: TGTGCCAGCAGTTACTCTTTTAGGTATTTGGATTCACCCCTCCACTTT. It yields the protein CASSYSFRYLDSPLHF.

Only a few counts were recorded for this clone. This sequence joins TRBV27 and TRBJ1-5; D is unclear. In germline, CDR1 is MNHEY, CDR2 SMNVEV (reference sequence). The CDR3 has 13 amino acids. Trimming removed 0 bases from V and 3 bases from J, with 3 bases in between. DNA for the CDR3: TGTGCCAGCAGTTTATCCCACAATCAGCCCCAGCATTTT. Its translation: CASSLSHNQPQHF.